This entry concerns a single TCR beta chain. The data stem from a study of blood T cell dynamics during melanoma immunotherapy. The protocol was immunoSEQ multiplex PCR, while the TCRdb copy is restricted to in-frame clones and leaves out a portion. The data show some 10,000 clones, less than 90% seen once. Looked up from germline, CDR1 is LNHNV and CDR2 is YYDKDF (reference sequence). The V gene end was trimmed by 3 bases and the J gene end by 7 bases; junction bases not matched to a gene: 6. The length of the CDR3 is 17 residues. Time point here: week 3, after first cycle of checkpoint inhibitor. This clonotype was obtained from a human donor with melanoma. This chain connects TRBV15 to TRBJ2-1; 16 nucleotides align to TRBD2. The starting material was blood, obtained from a patient treated with checkpoint blockade. The DNA for the CDR3 is TGTGCCACCAGCAGGGGACTAGCGGGGGGGCCTAGGAATGAGCAGTTCTTC. It encodes CATSRGLAGGPRNEQFF.